This record concerns one T cell receptor beta chain sequence. This entry comes from a study of blood T cell repertoires in COVID-19. At the level of the study: From the United States, Italy and Spain came samples of acute and convalescent COVID-19. Sample material is recorded as cDNA or gDNA derived from T cells, B-cell-depleted T cells, or PBMCs.

Trimming took off 4 bases at V and 1 base at J, with 10 bases between the two ends. CDR1 and CDR2 from the germline V gene are MNHEY and SVGEGT. The CDR3 is made up of 14 amino acids. Per the study methods: Amplification of reference gene primers provided the estimated nucleated cell counts. Method: immunoSEQ multiplex PCR; TCRdb's copy keeps in-frame clones and lacks some. V, J and clone size were drawn from that table, and D and trimming were deduced from the DNA. The repertoire holds under 100,000 clones, around 90% seen once, with under 6% in the top ten. This receptor was identified in a man in his forties with acute or convalescent COVID-19. Sequenced sample: peripheral blood. The chain recombines TRBV6-2 or TRBV6-3 with TRBJ1-1; maybe TRBD1 (6 bases). In nucleotides, the CDR3 is TGTGCCAGCAGTTGGCGACAGGAGAACACTGAAGCTTTCTTT. It yields the protein CASSWRQENTEAFF.